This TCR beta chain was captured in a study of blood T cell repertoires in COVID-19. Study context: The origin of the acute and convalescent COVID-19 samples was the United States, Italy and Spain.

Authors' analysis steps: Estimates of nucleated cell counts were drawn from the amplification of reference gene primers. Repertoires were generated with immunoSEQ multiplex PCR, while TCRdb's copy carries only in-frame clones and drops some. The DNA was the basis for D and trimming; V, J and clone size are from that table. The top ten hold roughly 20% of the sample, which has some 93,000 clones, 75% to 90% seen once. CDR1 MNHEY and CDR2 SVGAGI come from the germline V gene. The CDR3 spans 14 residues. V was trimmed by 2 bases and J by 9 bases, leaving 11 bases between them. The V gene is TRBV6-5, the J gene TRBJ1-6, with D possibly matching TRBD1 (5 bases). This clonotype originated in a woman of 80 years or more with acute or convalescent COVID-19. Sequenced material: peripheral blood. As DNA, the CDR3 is TGTGCCAGCAGTTACGCTAGGGGTGCTTCACCCCTCCACTTT. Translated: CASSYARGASPLHF.